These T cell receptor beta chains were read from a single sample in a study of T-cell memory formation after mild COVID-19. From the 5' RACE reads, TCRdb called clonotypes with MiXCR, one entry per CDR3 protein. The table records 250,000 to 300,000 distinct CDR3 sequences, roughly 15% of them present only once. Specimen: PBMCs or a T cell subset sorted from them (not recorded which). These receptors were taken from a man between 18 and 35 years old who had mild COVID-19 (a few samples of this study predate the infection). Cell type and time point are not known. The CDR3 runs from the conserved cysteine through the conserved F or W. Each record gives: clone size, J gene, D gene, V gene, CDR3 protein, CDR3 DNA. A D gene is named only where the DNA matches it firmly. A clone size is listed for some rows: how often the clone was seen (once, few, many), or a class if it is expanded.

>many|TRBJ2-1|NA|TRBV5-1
CASSLEGDSYNEQFF
TGCGCCAGCAGCTTGGAGGGGGACTCCTACAATGAGCAGTTCTTC
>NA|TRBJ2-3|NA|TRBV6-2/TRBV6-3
CASSPGGRSTDTQYF
TGTGCCAGCAGCCCCGGGGGCCGGTCCACAGATACGCAGTATTTT
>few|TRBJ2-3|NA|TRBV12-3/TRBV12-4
CASSFGGAPDTQYF
TGTGCCAGCAGTTTTGGGGGGGCCCCAGATACGCAGTATTTT
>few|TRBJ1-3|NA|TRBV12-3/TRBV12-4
CASSLLRDSGNTIYF
TGTGCCAGCAGTTTACTACGCGACTCTGGAAACACCATATATTTT
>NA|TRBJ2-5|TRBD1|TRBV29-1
CSAGQGRETQYF
TGCAGCGCTGGACAGGGCAGGGAGACCCAGTACTTC
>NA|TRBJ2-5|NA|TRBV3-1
CASSQDRGGPKLTQYF
TGTGCCAGCAGCCAAGACAGGGGGGGGCCGAAATTGACCCAGTACTTC
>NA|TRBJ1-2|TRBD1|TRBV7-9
CASSSPVLGTALF
TGTGCCAGCAGCTCGCCTGTTCTCGGGACAGCCCTATTC
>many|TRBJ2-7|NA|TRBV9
CASSSTPYEQYF
TGTGCCAGCAGCTCCACTCCGTACGAGCAGTACTTC
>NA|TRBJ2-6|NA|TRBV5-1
CASSFPGGGANVLTF
TGCGCCAGCAGCTTTCCCGGGGGCGGGGCCAACGTCCTGACTTTC
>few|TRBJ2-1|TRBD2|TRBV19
CASSIPGLAGGYNEQFF
TGTGCCAGTAGTATCCCAGGACTAGCGGGGGGTTACAATGAGCAGTTCTTC
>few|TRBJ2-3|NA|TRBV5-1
CASRRESNSDTQYF
TGCGCCAGCAGACGGGAGTCAAATTCAGATACGCAGTATTTT
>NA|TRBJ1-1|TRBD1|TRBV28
CASSFPTGGNTEAFF
TGTGCCAGCAGTTTCCCGACAGGGGGGAACACTGAAGCTTTCTTT
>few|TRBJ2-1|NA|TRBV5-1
CASSRGADYNEQFF
TGCGCCAGCAGCCGTGGGGCAGACTACAATGAGCAGTTCTTC
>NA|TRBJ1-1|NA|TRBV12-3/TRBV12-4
CASTLRGGTEAFF
TGTGCCAGCACCCTTAGGGGAGGCACTGAAGCTTTCTTT
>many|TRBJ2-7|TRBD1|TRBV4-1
CASSLLGQGNEQYF
TGCGCCAGCAGCCTCTTGGGACAGGGGAACGAGCAGTACTTC
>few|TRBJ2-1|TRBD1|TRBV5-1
CASSGGQGAHNEQFF
TGCGCCAGCAGCGGGGGACAGGGTGCCCACAATGAGCAGTTCTTC
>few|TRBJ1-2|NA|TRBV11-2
CASSLPPEAMGHTF
TGTGCCAGCAGCTTACCTCCGGAGGCTATGGGACACACCTTC
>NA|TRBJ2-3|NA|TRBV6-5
CASSYSMWRRDTQYF
TGTGCCAGCAGTTACTCGATGTGGCGGAGGGATACGCAGTATTTT
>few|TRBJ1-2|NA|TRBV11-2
CASSFNRNYGYTF
TGTGCCAGCAGCTTCAACAGAAACTATGGCTACACCTTC
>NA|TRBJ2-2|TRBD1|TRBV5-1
CASSFAGTGVTGELFF
TGCGCCAGCAGCTTTGCCGGGACAGGGGTCACCGGGGAGCTGTTTTTT
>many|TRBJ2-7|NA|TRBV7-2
CASSRQVREQYF
TGTGCCAGCAGCCGCCAGGTGCGGGAGCAGTACTTC
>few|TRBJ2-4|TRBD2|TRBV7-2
CASSPSGGGDIQYF
TGTGCCAGCAGCCCTAGCGGGGGCGGGGACATTCAGTACTTC
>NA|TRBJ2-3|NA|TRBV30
CAWITRDRASTDTQYF
TGTGCCTGGATCACCCGGGACCGGGCGAGCACAGATACGCAGTATTTT
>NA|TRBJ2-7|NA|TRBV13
CASSPRDFLYEQYF
TGTGCCAGCAGCCCGCGGGACTTTCTCTACGAGCAGTACTTC
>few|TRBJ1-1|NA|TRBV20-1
CSARDPGGDTEAFF
TGCAGTGCTAGAGATCCCGGCGGGGACACTGAAGCTTTCTTT
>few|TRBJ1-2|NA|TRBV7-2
CASSFPGTATYGYTF
TGTGCCAGCAGCTTCCCCGGAACCGCGACTTATGGCTACACCTTC
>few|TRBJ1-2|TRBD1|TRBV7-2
CASSLGRDRVRGYTF
TGTGCCAGCAGCTTAGGCCGGGACAGGGTCCGTGGCTACACCTTC
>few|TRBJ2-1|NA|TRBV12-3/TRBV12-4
CASSFWGGNEQFF
TGTGCCAGCAGTTTTTGGGGTGGCAATGAGCAGTTCTTC
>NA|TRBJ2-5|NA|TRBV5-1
CASSTLVQETQYF
TGCGCCAGCAGCACGCTAGTCCAAGAGACCCAGTACTTC
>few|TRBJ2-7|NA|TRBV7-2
CASSSFLAFEQYF
TGTGCCAGCAGCTCGTTTCTAGCGTTCGAGCAGTACTTC
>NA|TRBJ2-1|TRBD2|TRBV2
CASSELRTSGGANEQFF
TGTGCCAGCAGTGAATTACGCACTAGCGGGGGGGCCAATGAGCAGTTCTTC
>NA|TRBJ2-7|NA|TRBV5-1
CASCLGGRDEQYF
TGCGCCAGCTGCCTCGGCGGTCGGGACGAGCAGTACTTC
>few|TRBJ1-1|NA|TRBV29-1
CSGWTGMNTEAFF
TGCAGCGGATGGACGGGGATGAACACTGAAGCTTTCTTT
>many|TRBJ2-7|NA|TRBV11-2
CASSLDRAGLNYEQYF
TGTGCCAGCAGCTTAGATCGGGCAGGACTTAACTACGAGCAGTACTTC
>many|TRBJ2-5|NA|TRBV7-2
CASSYNTDVQETQYF
TGTGCCAGCAGCTACAACACGGACGTACAAGAGACCCAGTACTTC
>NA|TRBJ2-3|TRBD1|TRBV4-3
CASSLRQGILTDTQYF
TGCGCCAGCAGCCTACGACAGGGGATTCTTACAGATACGCAGTATTTT
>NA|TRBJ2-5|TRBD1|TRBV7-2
CASSWDRAQETQYF
TGTGCCAGCAGCTGGGACAGGGCCCAAGAGACCCAGTACTTC
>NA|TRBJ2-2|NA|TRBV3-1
CASTSPGELFF
TGTGCCAGCACCAGTCCGGGGGAGCTGTTTTTT
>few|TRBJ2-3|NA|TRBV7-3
CASSTSTGSDTQYF
TGTGCCAGCAGCACATCAACAGGGTCCGATACGCAGTATTTT
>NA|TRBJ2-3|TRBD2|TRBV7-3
CASSPGGLAGEDTQYF
TGTGCCAGCAGCCCGGGGGGACTAGCGGGGGAGGATACGCAGTATTTT
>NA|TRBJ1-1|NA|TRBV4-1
CASSPEWPMNTEAFF
TGCGCCAGCAGCCCCGAGTGGCCTATGAACACTGAAGCTTTCTTT
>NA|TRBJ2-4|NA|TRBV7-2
CASSLAVAKNIQYF
TGTGCCAGCAGCTTAGCGGTAGCCAAAAACATTCAGTACTTC